In its sample, the clone carrying this T cell receptor beta chain was seen many times. The antigen remains unidentified. This sample was taken from a study of CD8 T cells in ankylosing spondylitis. Points from the study as a whole: Disease-associated clones were CD8+ and fairly uncommon in peripheral blood. Seven to nine highly homologous variants formed a TCR beta motif that appeared characteristic of ankylosing spondylitis blood.

Generation of TCR beta libraries employed quantitative 5'-RACE incorporating molecular barcodes. Each CDR3 protein gets one entry after TCRdb re-called the 5' RACE reads with MiXCR. The sample lists 130,000 or so distinct CDR3 sequences, about an eighth occurring once. V lost 6 bases and J lost 4, with 9 bases in between. The CDR3 is 13 residues long. The receptor was derived from a female donor with ankylosing spondylitis or in good health (not recorded which). V gene TRBV12-3 or TRBV12-4 combines with J gene TRBJ1-4; weak D call: TRBD1 (5 bases). The specimen was blood, either unsorted or a sorted T cell fraction (not recorded which). This chain's CDR3 is CASRWGLNEKLFF. CDR3 coding DNA: TGTGCCAGCAGATGGGGCCTTAATGAAAAACTGTTTTTT.